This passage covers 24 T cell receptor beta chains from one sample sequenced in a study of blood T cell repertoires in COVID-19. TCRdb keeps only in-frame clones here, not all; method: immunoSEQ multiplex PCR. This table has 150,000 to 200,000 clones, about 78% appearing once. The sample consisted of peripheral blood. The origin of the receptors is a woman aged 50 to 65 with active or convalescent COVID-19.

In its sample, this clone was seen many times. This chain's CDR3 is CATSKGQGRDTEAFF. CDR3 nucleotides: TGTGCCACCAGCAAAGGACAGGGGAGGGACACTGAAGCTTTCTTT. The chain has TRBV15 and TRBJ1-1; TRBD1 matches 9 bases. J gave up 3 bases and V 4 bases, and 6 bases lay outside the gene matches. The V gene's germline CDR1 is LNHNV and CDR2 YYDKDF (reference sequence). This CDR3 has 15 amino acids.

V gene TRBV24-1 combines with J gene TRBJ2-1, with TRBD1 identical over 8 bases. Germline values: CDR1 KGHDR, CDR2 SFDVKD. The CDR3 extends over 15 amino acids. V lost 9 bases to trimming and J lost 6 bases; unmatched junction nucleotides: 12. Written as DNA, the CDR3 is TGTGCCACCGCCATTACAGGGGGGTTAGGCAATGAGCAGTTCTTC. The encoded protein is CATAITGGLGNEQFF.

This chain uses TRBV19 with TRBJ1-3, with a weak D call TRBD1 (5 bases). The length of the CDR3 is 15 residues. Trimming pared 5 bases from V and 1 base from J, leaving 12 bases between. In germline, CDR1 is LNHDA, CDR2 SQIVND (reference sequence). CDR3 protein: CASSGVHRSGNTIYF. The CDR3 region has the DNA TGTGCCAGTAGTGGCGTTCACAGGTCTGGAAACACCATATATTTT.

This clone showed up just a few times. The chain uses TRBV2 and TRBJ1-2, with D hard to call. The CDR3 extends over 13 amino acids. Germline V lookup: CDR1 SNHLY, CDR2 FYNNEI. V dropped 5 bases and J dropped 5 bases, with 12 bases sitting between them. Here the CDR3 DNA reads TGTGCCAGCAGTTTCCGGGAAACTTATGGCTACACCTTC. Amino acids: CASSFRETYGYTF.

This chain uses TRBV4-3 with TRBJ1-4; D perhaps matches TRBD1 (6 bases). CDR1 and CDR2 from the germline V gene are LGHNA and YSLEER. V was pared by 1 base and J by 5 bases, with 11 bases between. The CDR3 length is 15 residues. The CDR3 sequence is CASSQAGTQNEKLFF. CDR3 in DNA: TGCGCCAGCAGCCAAGCCGGGACACAAAATGAAAAACTGTTTTTT.

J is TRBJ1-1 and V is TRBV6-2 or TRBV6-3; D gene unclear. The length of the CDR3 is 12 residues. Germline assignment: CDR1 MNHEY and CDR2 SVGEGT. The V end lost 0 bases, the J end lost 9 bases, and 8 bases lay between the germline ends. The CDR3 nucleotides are TGTGCCAGCAGTTACTCGATAGAGAAAGCTTTCTTT. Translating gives CASSYSIEKAFF.

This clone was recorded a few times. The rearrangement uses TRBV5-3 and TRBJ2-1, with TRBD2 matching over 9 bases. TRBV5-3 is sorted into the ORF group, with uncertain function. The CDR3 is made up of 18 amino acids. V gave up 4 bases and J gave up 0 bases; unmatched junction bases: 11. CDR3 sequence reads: CARSPWTSDQSSYNEQFF. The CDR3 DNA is TGTGCCAGAAGCCCATGGACTAGCGATCAAAGCTCCTACAATGAGCAGTTCTTC.

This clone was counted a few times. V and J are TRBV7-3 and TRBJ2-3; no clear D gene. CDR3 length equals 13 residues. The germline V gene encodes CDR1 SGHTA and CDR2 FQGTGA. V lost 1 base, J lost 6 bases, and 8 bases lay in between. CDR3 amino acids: CASSLNFGDTQYF. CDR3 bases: TGTGCCAGCAGCTTAAATTTCGGTGATACGCAGTATTTT.

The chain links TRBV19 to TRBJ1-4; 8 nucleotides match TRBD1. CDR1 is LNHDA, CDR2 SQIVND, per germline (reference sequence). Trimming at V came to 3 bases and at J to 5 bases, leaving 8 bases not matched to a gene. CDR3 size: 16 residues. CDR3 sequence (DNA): TGTGCCAGTAGTATGGACAGGGAGGAAGTAAATGAAAAACTGTTTTTT. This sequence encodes CASSMDREEVNEKLFF.

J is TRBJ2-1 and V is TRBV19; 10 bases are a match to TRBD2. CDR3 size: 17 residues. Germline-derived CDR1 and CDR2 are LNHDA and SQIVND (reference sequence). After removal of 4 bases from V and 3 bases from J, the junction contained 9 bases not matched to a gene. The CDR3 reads CASSTILAGVFYNEQFF. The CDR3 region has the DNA TGTGCCAGTAGTACCATCCTAGCGGGAGTATTCTACAATGAGCAGTTCTTC.

In nucleotides, the CDR3 is TGTGCCAGCTTCGGTACAGGGGTAACCTATGGCTACACCTTC. It specifies CASFGTGVTYGYTF. The chain has TRBV6-5 and TRBJ1-2; 7 bases match TRBD1. Per germline, CDR1 MNHEY and CDR2 SVGAGI. With V trimmed by 8 bases and J by 4 bases, 10 bases remained unmatched. This CDR3 contains 14 residues.

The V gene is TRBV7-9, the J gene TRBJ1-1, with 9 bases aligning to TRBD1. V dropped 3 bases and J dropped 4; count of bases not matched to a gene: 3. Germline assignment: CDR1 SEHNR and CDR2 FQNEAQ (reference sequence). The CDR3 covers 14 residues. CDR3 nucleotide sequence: TGTGCCAGCAGCTTGGGACAGGGAGTCACTGAAGCTTTCTTT. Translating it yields CASSLGQGVTEAFF. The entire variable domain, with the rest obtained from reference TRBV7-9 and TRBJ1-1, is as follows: DTGVSQNPRHKITKRGQNVTFRCDPISEHNRLYWYRQTLGQGPEFLTYFQNEAQLEKSRLLSDRFSAERPKGSFSTLEIQRTEQGDSAMYLCASSLGQGVTEAFFGQGTRLTVV.

The CDR3 reads CASSPGQGADTGELFF. CDR3 DNA: TGTGCCAGCAGCCCAGGACAGGGAGCCGACACCGGGGAGCTGTTTTTT. The chain recombines TRBV11-3 with TRBJ2-2, with 8 bases that match TRBD1. This CDR3 has 16 residues. V was clipped by 5 bases and J by 3 bases; unmatched bases: 8. CDR1 is SGHNT and CDR2 is YENEEA in the germline V gene.

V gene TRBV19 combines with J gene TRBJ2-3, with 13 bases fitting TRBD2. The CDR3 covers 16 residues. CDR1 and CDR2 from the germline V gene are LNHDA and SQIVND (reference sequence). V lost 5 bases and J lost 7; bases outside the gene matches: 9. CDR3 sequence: CASSARLAGGGNTQYF. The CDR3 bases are TGTGCCAGTAGTGCCCGACTAGCGGGAGGCGGGAATACGCAGTATTTT.

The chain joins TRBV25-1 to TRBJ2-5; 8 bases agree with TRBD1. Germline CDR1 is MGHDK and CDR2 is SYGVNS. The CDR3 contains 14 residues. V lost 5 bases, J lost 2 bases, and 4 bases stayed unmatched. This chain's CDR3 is CASSRDRNQETQYF. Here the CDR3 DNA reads TGTGCCAGCAGTCGGGACAGGAATCAAGAGACCCAGTACTTC.

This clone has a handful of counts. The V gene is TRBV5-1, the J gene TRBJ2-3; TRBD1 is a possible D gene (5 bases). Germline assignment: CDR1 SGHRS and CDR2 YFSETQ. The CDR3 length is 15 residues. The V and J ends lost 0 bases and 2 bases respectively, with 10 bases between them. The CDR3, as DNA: TGCGCCAGCAGCTTGGAGGGCAGGGACACAGATACGCAGTATTTT. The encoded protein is CASSLEGRDTDTQYF.

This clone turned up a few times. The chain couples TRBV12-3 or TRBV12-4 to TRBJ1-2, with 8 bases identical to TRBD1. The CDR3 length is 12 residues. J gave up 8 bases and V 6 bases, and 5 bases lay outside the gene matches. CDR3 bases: TGTGCCAGCAGCTCTTGGACAGGGGGCTACACCTTC. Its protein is CASSSWTGGYTF.

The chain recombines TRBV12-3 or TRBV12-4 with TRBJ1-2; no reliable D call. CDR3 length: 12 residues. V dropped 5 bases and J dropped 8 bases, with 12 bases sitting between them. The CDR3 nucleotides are TGTGCCAGCAGTCCATCCCTTCGGGGCTACACCTTC. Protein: CASSPSLRGYTF.

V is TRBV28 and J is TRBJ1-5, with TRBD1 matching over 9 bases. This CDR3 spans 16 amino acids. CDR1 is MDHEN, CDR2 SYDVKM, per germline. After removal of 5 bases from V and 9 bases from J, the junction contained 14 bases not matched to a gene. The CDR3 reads CASSVGTGSGSLPQHF. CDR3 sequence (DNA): TGTGCCAGCAGTGTCGGGACAGGGTCCGGTAGTCTGCCCCAGCATTTT. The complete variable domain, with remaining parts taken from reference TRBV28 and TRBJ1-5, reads DVKVTQSSRYLVKRTGEKVFLECVQDMDHENMFWYRQDPGLGLRLIYFSYDVKMKEKGDIPEGYSVSREKKERFSLILESASTNQTSMYLCASSVGTGSGSLPQHFGDGTRLSIL.

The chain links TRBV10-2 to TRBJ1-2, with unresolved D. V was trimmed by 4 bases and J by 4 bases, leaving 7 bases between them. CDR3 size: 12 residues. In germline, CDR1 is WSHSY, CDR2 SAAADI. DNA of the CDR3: TGCGCCAGCAGTGGCAGGTCCTATGGCTACACCTTC. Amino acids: CASSGRSYGYTF.

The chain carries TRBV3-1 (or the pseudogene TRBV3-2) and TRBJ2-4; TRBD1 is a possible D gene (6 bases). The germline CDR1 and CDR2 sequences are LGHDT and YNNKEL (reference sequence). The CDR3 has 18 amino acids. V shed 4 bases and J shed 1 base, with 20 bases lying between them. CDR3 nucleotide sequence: TGTGCCAGCAGCCGTCGAGGGGGTACAGGGAAGGCCAAAAACATTCAGTACTTC. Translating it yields CASSRRGGTGKAKNIQYF.

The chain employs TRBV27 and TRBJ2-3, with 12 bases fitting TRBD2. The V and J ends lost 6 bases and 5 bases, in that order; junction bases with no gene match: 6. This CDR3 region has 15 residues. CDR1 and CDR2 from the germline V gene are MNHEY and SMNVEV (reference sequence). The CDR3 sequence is CASSPTSGRVDTQYF. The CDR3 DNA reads TGTGCCAGCAGCCCGACTAGCGGGAGAGTAGATACGCAGTATTTT.

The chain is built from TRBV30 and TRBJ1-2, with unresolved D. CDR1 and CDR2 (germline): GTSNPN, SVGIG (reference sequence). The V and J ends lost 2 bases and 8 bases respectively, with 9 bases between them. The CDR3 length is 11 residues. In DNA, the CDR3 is TGTGCCTGGAGTTTAGAGGGAGGCTACACCTTC. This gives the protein CAWSLEGGYTF.

The CDR3 sequence is CASSLGDRGGNSPLHF. DNA of the CDR3: TGCGCCAGCAGCTTGGGGGACAGGGGCGGTAATTCACCCCTCCACTTT. This chain links TRBV5-1 with TRBJ1-6; 10 nucleotides align to TRBD1. The V segment lost 0 bases and the J segment 6 bases; nucleotides outside the gene matches: 3. In germline, CDR1 is SGHRS, CDR2 YFSETQ. This CDR3 is 16 amino acids long.